This section outlines one T cell receptor (beta chain) sequence together with its context. The target antigen is unknown. The data derive from a study of cytomegalovirus exposure and HLA in healthy donors. Turning to the study itself: An analysis done earlier identified 100 million to 140 million unique TCR beta sequences from approximately 200 million T cells. Caucasian-associated ancestry cluster membership applied to just over 80% of several hundred genotyped donors. Whole-study results and caveats: In a later analysis, DRB1 alleles had the most associated TCRs; HLA-C alleles the fewest.

It was with 60 Vbeta and 13 Jbeta primers that the PCR ran. Data came from immunoSEQ multiplex PCR; TCRdb stores just in-frame clones and leaves some out. The sample yields some 86,000 clones, 70% to 80% seen once. V lost 1 base and J lost 6, with 12 bases in between. The germline V gene encodes CDR1 GTSNPN and CDR2 SVGIG (reference sequence). The CDR3 runs 13 residues. The sequence was collected from a woman aged 40 to 49 in good health and CMV-seropositive. The chain combines TRBV30 with TRBJ1-1; D perhaps matches TRBD1 (5 bases). The sample taken for sequencing was PBMCs. The CDR3 sequence is CAWSDGATAEAFF. CDR3 nucleotide sequence: TGTGCCTGGAGTGATGGGGCAACGGCTGAAGCTTTCTTT.